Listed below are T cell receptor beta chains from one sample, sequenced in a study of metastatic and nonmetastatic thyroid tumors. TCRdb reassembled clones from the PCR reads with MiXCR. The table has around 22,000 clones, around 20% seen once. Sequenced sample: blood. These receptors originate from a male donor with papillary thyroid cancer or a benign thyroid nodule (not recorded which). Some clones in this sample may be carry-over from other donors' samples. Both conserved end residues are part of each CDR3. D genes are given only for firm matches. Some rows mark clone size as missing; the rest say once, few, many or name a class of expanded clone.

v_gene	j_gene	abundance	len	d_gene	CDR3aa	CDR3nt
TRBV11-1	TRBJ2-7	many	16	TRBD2	CASSNTQREGPYEQYF	TGTGCCAGCAGCAATACCCAGCGGGAGGGCCCCTACGAGCAGTACTTC
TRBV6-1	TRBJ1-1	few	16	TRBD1	CASSPAQGIWNTEAFF	TGTGCCAGCAGTCCTGCACAGGGGATATGGAACACTGAAGCTTTCTTT
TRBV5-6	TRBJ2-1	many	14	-	CASSFRSSYNEQFF	TGTGCCAGCAGCTTCCGGTCCTCCTACAATGAGCAGTTCTTC
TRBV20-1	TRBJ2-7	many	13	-	CSARVGLDYEQYF	TGCAGTGCTAGAGTGGGACTCGACTACGAGCAGTACTTC
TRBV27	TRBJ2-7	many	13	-	CASSFTCTYEQYF	TGTGCCAGCAGTTTTACGTGTACTTACGAGCAGTACTTC
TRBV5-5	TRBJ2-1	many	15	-	CASSLTRPTYNEQFF	TGTGCCAGCAGCTTGACGCGCCCAACCTACAATGAGCAGTTCTTC
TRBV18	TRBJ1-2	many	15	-	CASSPHPGTMDGYTF	TGTGCCAGCTCACCACACCCCGGGACAATGGATGGCTACACCTTC
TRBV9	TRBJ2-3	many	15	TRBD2	CASSGTSGRVDTQYF	TGTGCCAGCAGCGGAACTAGCGGGAGGGTAGATACGCAGTATTTT
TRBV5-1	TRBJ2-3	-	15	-	CASSLGPVGTDTQYF	TGCGCCAGCAGCTTGGGTCCGGTAGGCACAGATACGCAGTATTTT
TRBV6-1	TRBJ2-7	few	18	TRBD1	CASSVDRGPYLETYEQYF	TGTGCCAGCAGTGTGGACAGGGGGCCATACCTGGAAACCTACGAGCAGTACTTC
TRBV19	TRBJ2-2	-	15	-	CASIAAGPYTGELFF	TGTGCCAGTATCGCAGCCGGACCGTACACCGGGGAGCTGTTTTTT
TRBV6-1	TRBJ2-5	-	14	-	CATLWGSAEETQYF	TGTGCCACCCTGTGGGGGTCTGCTGAGGAGACCCAGTACTTC
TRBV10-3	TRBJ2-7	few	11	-	CESSLEREQYF	TGTGAATCCAGCTTGGAGAGGGAGCAGTACTTC
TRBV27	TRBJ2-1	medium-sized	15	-	CASSLSLSSYNEQFF	TGTGCCAGCAGTTTATCCCTTTCTTCGTACAATGAGCAGTTCTTC
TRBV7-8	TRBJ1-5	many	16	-	CASSLYGLRLNQPQHF	TGTGCCAGCAGCTTATACGGATTGCGCCTCAATCAGCCCCAGCATTTT
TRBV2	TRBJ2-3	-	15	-	CSSSSGIASTDTQYF	TGTTCCAGCAGTTCCGGGATAGCCAGCACAGATACGCAGTATTTT
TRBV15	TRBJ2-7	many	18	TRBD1	CATSRPRDRGPKGREQYF	TGTGCCACCAGCAGACCCCGGGACAGGGGGCCCAAGGGGCGCGAGCAGTACTTC
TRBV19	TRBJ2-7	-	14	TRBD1	CASSLTGGRYEQYF	TGTGCCAGTAGCTTGACAGGGGGCAGGTACGAGCAGTACTTC
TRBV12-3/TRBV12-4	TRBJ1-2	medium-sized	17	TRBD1	CASSYQLGGQGNYGYTF	TGTGCCAGCAGTTATCAACTGGGGGGACAGGGCAACTATGGCTACACCTTC
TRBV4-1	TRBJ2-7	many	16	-	CASSQGPSGSGYEQYF	TGCGCCAGCAGCCAGGGGCCTTCAGGGAGTGGTTACGAGCAGTACTTC
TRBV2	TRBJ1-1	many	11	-	CASQMNTEAFF	TGTGCCTCCCAAATGAACACTGAAGCTTTCTTT
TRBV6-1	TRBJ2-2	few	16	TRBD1	CASKGTGATRRGELFF	TGTGCCAGCAAAGGGACAGGTGCTACCCGACGCGGGGAGCTGTTCTTT
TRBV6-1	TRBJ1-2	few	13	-	CASRTGFNYGYTF	TGTGCCAGCAGGACAGGTTTTAACTATGGCTACACCTTC
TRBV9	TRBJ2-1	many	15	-	CASSVRPVGDNEQFF	TGTGCCAGCAGCGTTAGACCCGTAGGAGACAATGAGCAGTTCTTC
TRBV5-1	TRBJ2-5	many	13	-	CASSLSISETQYF	TGCGCCAGCAGCTTGAGTATCTCGGAGACCCAGTACTTC
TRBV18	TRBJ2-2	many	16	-	CASSPGTGGNTGELFF	TGTGCCAGCTCACCAGGGACGGGCGGGAACACCGGGGAGCTGTTTTTT
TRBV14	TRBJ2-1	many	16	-	CASSLSGVGLSGEQFF	TGTGCCAGCAGCCTGTCGGGAGTTGGTCTTTCGGGTGAGCAGTTCTTC
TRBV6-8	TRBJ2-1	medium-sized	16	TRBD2	CAKGLAASQSNTEQFF	TGTGCCAAGGGACTAGCGGCCAGCCAAAGCAACACTGAGCAGTTCTTC
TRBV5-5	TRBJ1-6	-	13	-	CASSLSGRDPLHF	TGTGCCAGCAGCTTGTCCGGGAGAGACCCCCTCCACTTT
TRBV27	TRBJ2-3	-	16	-	CASSLRRGASTDTQYF	TGTGCCAGCAGTTTACGGCGGGGTGCTAGCACAGATACGCAGTATTTT
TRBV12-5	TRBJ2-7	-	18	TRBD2	CASGGGLAAGGAGPKQYF	TGTGCTAGTGGTGGCGGACTAGCGGCGGGGGGAGCAGGACCCAAGCAGTACTTC
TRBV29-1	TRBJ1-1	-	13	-	CSVGWQEYPEAFF	TGCAGCGTTGGATGGCAGGAGTACCCTGAAGCTTTCTTT
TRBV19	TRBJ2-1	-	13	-	CASSPRTLGEQFF	TGTGCCAGTAGTCCCCGAACCCTCGGGGAGCAGTTCTTC
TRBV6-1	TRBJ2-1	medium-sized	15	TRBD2	CASTEVRGGYNEQFF	TGTGCCAGCACAGAGGTCCGGGGGGGGTACAATGAGCAGTTCTTC
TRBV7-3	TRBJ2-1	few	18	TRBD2	CASSFTNPLAGERNEQFF	TGTGCCAGCAGCTTCACCAACCCTTTAGCGGGGGAACGCAATGAGCAGTTCTTC
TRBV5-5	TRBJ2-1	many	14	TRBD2	CASSSGLAGVSEFF	TGTGCCAGCAGCTCCGGACTAGCGGGAGTCTCGGAGTTCTTC
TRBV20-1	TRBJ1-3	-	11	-	CSAKAAYTIYF	TGCAGTGCAAAGGCCGCTTACACCATATATTTT
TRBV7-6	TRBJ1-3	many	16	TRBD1	CASSLGGDSSGNTIYF	TGTGCCAGCAGCTTAGGGGGGGACAGCTCTGGAAACACCATATATTTT
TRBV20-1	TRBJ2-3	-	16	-	CSARDPLGGETDTQYF	TGCAGTGCTAGAGATCCCCTAGGGGGAGAGACAGATACGCAGTATTTT
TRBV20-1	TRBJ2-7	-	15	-	CSASSGLKVSYEQYF	TGCAGTGCTAGTAGCGGTCTGAAAGTATCCTACGAGCAGTACTTC
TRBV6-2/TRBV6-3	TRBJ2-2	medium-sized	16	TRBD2	CASSYEPAGVTGELFF	TGTGCCAGCAGTTACGAGCCAGCGGGAGTTACCGGGGAGCTGTTTTTT
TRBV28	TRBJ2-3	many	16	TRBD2	CASRGGVQVNTDTQYF	TGTGCCAGCAGGGGAGGGGTGCAGGTTAACACAGATACGCAGTATTTT
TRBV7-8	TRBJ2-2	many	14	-	CASSLDRRTGELFF	TGTGCCAGCAGCTTAGACAGACGCACCGGGGAGCTGTTTTTT
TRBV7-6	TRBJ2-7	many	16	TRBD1	CASSLGGQGRTYEQYF	TGTGCCAGCAGCTTAGGTGGACAGGGAAGGACCTACGAGCAGTACTTC
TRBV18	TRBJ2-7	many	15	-	CASSPTQGLSYEQYF	TGTGCCAGCTCACCCACCCAGGGCCTCTCCTACGAGCAGTACTTC
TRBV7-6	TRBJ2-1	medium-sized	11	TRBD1	CASSTGGEQFF	TGTGCCAGCAGCACAGGGGGCGAGCAGTTCTTC
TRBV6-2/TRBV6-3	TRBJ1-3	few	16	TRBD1	CASRYPGQGNGNTIYF	TGTGCCAGCAGATACCCGGGACAGGGGAATGGAAACACCATATATTTT
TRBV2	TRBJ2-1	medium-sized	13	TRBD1	CASSEGIRQGAFF	TGTGCCAGCAGTGAGGGCATTAGACAGGGGGCATTCTTC
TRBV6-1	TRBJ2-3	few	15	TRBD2	CASSQSGALTDTQYF	TGTGCCAGCAGTCAAAGCGGGGCCCTCACAGATACGCAGTATTTT
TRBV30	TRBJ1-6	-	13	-	CAWSLGADSPLHF	TGTGCCTGGAGTTTGGGGGCAGATTCACCCCTCCACTTT
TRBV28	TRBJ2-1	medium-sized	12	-	CASSLTGWEQFF	TGTGCCAGCAGTTTAACCGGCTGGGAGCAGTTCTTC